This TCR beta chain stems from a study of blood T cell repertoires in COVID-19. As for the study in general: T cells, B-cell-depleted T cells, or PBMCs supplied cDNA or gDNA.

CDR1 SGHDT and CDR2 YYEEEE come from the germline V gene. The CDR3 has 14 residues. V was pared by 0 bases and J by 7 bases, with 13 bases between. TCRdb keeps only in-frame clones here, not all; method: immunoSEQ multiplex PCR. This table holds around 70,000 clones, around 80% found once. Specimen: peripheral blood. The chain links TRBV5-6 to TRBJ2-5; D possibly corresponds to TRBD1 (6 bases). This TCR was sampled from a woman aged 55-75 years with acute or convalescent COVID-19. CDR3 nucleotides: TGTGCCAGCAGCTTGGGGCAGGGGACCGGGACCCAGTACTTC. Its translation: CASSLGQGTGTQYF. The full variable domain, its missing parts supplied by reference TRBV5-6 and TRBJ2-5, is DAGVTQSPTHLIKTRGQQVTLRCSPKSGHDTVSWYQQALGQGPQFIFQYYEEEERQRGNFPDRFSGHQFPNYSSELNVNALLLGDSALYLCASSLGQGTGTQYFGPGTRLLVL.